A single sample is the source of the 19 T cell receptor beta chains below, sequenced in a study of T cell repertoires in cytomegalovirus infection (dated by TCRdb to about 2019). Explained via the paper, the treatment or condition label denotes: in vitro stimulation with specific CMV peptide epitopes to enrich CMV-specific T cells. Sequenced on an Illumina HiSeq 1500. The public reads were reanalyzed by TCRdb: fastp trimming at Q25, MiXCR alignment, in-frame beta chains only. Duplicate CDR3 protein sequences are folded into a single record with the most common DNA and genes. Here the sample has about 500,000 distinct CDR3 sequences; roughly a third occur a single time. The biggest ten clones account for about a sixth of the sample. Their recognized antigens are unknown. Sequenced here: cultured PBMCs, sampled from culture after CMV antigen stimulation. The receptors derive from a human donor in good health (CMV status not recorded). Some clones in this sample may be carry-over from other donors' samples.

The chain joins TRBV7-2 to TRBJ2-3; tentative D call: TRBD2 (5 bases). The CDR3 covers 16 residues. The germline gives CDR1 SGHTA, CDR2 FQGNSA. V dropped 1 base and J dropped 1 base, with 12 bases sitting between them. The CDR3 reads CASSLDMRVRTDTQYF. CDR3 bases: TGTGCCAGCAGCTTAGATATGCGGGTCCGCACAGATACGCAGTATTTT.

This chain links TRBV27 with TRBJ1-5; 10 bases map to TRBD1. The CDR3 is made up of 16 amino acids. Trimming took 5 bases from V and 4 from J; bases not matched to a gene: 8. The germline CDR1 and CDR2 sequences are MNHEY and SMNVEV (reference sequence). Here the CDR3 reads CASSRAGTGVNQPQHF. The CDR3 DNA reads as TGTGCCAGCAGTCGCGCCGGGACAGGGGTGAATCAGCCCCAGCATTTT.

The genes are TRBV24-1 and TRBJ2-3, with D tentatively TRBD1 (6 bases). Germline lookup yields CDR1 KGHDR and CDR2 SFDVKD. The germline V and J ends were trimmed by 3 bases and 3 bases, with 15 bases remaining between them. The CDR3 extends over 16 amino acids. The CDR3 DNA follows: TGTGCCACCAGTGATCGGGACAAGCTAAGGACAGATACGCAGTATTTT. This encodes CATSDRDKLRTDTQYF.

This clonotype was seen once. The chain couples TRBV4-2 to TRBJ1-5; D ambiguous. Germline loops: CDR1 LGHNA, CDR2 YNFKEQ. V lost 0 bases and J 7 bases, leaving 7 bases between the germline ends. CDR3 length: 13 amino acids. The DNA of the CDR3 is TGTGCCAGCAGCCAAGAGTTGGCCCAGCCCCAGCATTTT. It encodes CASSQELAQPQHF.

The gene calls are TRBV19 and TRBJ1-1; possible D gene TRBD1, 6 bases. The CDR3 is made up of 14 amino acids. With 7 bases removed from V and 0 bases from J, the gap between germline ends came to 12 bases. Germline-derived CDR1 and CDR2 are LNHDA and SQIVND (reference sequence). The CDR3 reads CASTPDRMNTEAFF. The CDR3 bases are TGTGCCAGTACCCCCGACAGGATGAACACTGAAGCTTTCTTT. Complete variable domain (other parts from reference TRBV19 and TRBJ1-1): DGGITQSPKYLFRKEGQNVTLSCEQNLNHDAMYWYRQDPGQGLRLIYYSQIVNDFQKGDIAEGYSVSREKKESFPLTVTSAQKNPTAFYLCASTPDRMNTEAFFGQGTRLTVV.

This clonotype was seen a handful of times. The rearrangement joins TRBV10-3 to TRBJ2-5; 7 bases are a match to TRBD1. This CDR3 region has 13 residues. V shed 6 bases, J shed 5 bases, and the junction held 6 bases outside the gene matches. Per the germline V gene, CDR1 is ENHRY and CDR2 is SYGVKD. The DNA for the CDR3 is TGTGCCATCAGCGAACAGGGGACGGAGACCCAGTACTTC. Amino acids: CAISEQGTETQYF.

The table lists this clonotype with a few counts. The rearrangement uses TRBV5-1 and TRBJ1-6; D gene unclear. Trimming left V 2 bases short and J 7 bases short, with 16 bases between. There are 16 residues in the CDR3. Germline V gene sequence: CDR1 SGHRS, CDR2 YFSETQ. In nucleotides, the CDR3 is TGCGCCAGCAGCTTCTCCTTGGCTGGTGGGAATTCACCCCTCCACTTT. Translated, it gives CASSFSLAGGNSPLHF.

Many counts were recorded for this clonotype. V and J are TRBV7-2 and TRBJ2-3, with a possible D match to TRBD2 (5 bases). The CDR3 contains 13 residues. The V and J ends lost 2 bases and 7 bases respectively, with 10 bases between them. Germline V gene sequence: CDR1 SGHTA, CDR2 FQGNSA. CDR3 nucleotides: TGTGCCAGCAGCTTACCTGGAGGAAATACGCAGTATTTT. Protein sequence: CASSLPGGNTQYF.

The chain's CDR3 is CASSQIGQAVSPLHF. CDR3 in DNA: TGCGCCAGCAGCCAAATCGGACAGGCTGTCTCACCCCTCCACTTT. The chain has TRBV4-3 and TRBJ1-6; 7 positions match TRBD1. V shed 2 bases and J 10 bases; nucleotides not matched to a gene: 8. Germline CDR1 and CDR2: LGHNA and YSLEER. The length of the CDR3 is 15 residues.

This clonotype was picked up many times. This chain uses TRBV11-2 with TRBJ1-2, with a possible D match to TRBD1 (5 bases). V lost 3 bases and J 4 bases, leaving 9 bases between the germline ends. Germline V gene lookup returns CDR1 SGHAT and CDR2 FQNNGV. The CDR3 is made up of 13 amino acids. In DNA form, the CDR3 reads TGTGCCAGCAGCTTGAAGGGGATCTATGGCTACACCTTC. It specifies CASSLKGIYGYTF.

The rearrangement links TRBV6-2 or TRBV6-3 to TRBJ2-1; maybe TRBD1 (6 bases). Germline CDR1 and CDR2: MNHEY and SVGEGT. CDR3 size: 14 residues. Trimming shortened V by 11 bases and J by 8 bases, and 22 bases separated the two germline ends. In nucleotides, the CDR3 is TGTGCCGTAGAGTTCAGGGGAACAAGCGATGAGCAGTTCTTC. Amino acid sequence: CAVEFRGTSDEQFF.

In its sample, this clonotype was seen a few times. The rearrangement uses TRBV6-6 and TRBJ1-6; D call uncertain. V gave up 0 bases and J gave up 10 bases, with 13 bases separating them. CDR3 size: 15 residues. The germline V gene encodes CDR1 MNHNY and CDR2 SVGAGI (reference sequence). The CDR3 reads CASSYSVGRESPLHF. The CDR3 DNA follows: TGTGCCAGCAGTTACTCGGTAGGGAGAGAATCACCCCTCCACTTT.

There are a few counts of this clonotype. J is TRBJ2-1 and V is TRBV7-6; the match to TRBD2 covers 8 bases. The CDR3 spans 13 residues. Germline loops: CDR1 SGHVS, CDR2 FNYEAQ. The V gene end was trimmed by 4 bases and the J gene end by 8 bases; junction bases not matched to a gene: 4. CDR3 sequence (DNA): TGTGCCAGCAGCTCTAGCGGGTACTATGAGCAGTTCTTC. Translation gives CASSSSGYYEQFF.

Points on this clonotype: A read error may account for a junction end that differs from germline. This rearrangement joins TRBV5-3 to TRBJ1-5; D perhaps matches TRBD1 (5 bases). TRBV5-3 is an ORF; its function is uncertain. This CDR3 has 17 residues. CDR3 DNA sequence: TGTGCCAGCAGCTTGGGGACGACAGTCAATAGCAATCAGCCCCAGCATTTT. It is translated as CASSLGTTVNSNQPQHF.

The chain has TRBV20-1 and TRBJ2-1, with a tentative D call TRBD2 (6 bases). The V gene's germline CDR1 is DFQATT and CDR2 SNEGSKA (reference sequence). V lost 4 bases to trimming and J lost 3 bases, with 10 bases between them. The CDR3 consists of 13 residues. For the CDR3, the DNA is TGCAGTGCTATTTGGACTAACTACAATGAGCAGTTCTTC. Translated: CSAIWTNYNEQFF.

The chain carries TRBV12-3 or TRBV12-4 and TRBJ2-1; D not resolved. Trimming took off 5 bases at V and 0 bases at J, with 14 bases between the two ends. The CDR3 contains 16 residues. The CDR3 DNA reads TGTGCCAGCAGTCCTGGTGGTAGGAGCTCCTACAATGAGCAGTTCTTC. Translating it yields CASSPGGRSSYNEQFF.

This clonotype was detected only a few times. V and J are TRBV12-3 or TRBV12-4 and TRBJ2-2; D perhaps matches TRBD1 (5 bases). V was pared by 2 bases and J by 4 bases, with 14 bases between. This CDR3 has 16 amino acids. For the CDR3, the DNA is TGTGCCAGCAGTTTAATGCCTCAGGGTGGCACCGGGGAGCTGTTTTTT. This gives the protein CASSLMPQGGTGELFF.

The chain recombines TRBV10-3 with TRBJ1-1, with 8 bases fitting TRBD1. This CDR3 has 14 residues. Germline CDR1 reads ENHRY; CDR2 reads SYGVKD. The V segment lost 8 bases and the J segment 4 bases; nucleotides outside the gene matches: 9. The CDR3 loop is CAIWDRSVATEAFF. In DNA form, the CDR3 reads TGTGCCATCTGGGACAGGAGCGTAGCCACTGAAGCTTTCTTT.

J is TRBJ1-4 and V is TRBV27, with 8 bases lining up with TRBD1. Per the germline V gene, CDR1 is MNHEY and CDR2 is SMNVEV (reference sequence). The CDR3 has 14 amino acids. V was clipped by 6 bases and J by 8 bases; unmatched bases: 8. CDR3 nucleotide sequence: TGTGCCAGCAGCCGGACAGGGTTTTCGGAAAAACTGTTTTTT. It encodes CASSRTGFSEKLFF.